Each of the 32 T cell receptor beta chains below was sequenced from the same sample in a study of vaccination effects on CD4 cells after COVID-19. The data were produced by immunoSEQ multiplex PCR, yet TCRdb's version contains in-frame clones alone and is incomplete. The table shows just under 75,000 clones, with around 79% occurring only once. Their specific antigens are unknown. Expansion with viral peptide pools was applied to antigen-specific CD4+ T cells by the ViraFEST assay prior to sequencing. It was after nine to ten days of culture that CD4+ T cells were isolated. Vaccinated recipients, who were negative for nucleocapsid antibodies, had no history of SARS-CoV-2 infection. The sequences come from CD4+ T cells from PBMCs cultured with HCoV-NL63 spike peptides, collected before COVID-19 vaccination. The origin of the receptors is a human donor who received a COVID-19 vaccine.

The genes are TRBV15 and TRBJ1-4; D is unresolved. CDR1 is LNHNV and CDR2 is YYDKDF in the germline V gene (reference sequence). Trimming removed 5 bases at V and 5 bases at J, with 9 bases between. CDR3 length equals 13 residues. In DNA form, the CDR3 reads TGTGCCACCAGCCCTCAGAACAATGAAAAACTGTTTTTT. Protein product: CATSPQNNEKLFF.

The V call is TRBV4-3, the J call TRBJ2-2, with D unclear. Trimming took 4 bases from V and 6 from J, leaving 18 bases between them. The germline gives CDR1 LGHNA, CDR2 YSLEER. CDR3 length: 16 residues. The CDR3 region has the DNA TGCGCCAGCAGCCTTCCAGCCGGGCCGTTCTCCGGGGAGCTGTTTTTT. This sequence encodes CASSLPAGPFSGELFF.

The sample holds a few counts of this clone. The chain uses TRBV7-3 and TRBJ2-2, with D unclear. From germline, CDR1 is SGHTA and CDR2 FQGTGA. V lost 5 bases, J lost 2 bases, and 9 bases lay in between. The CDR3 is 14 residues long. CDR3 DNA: TGTGCCAGCAGCACAAGCACCAACACCGGGGAGCTGTTTTTT. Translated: CASSTSTNTGELFF.

CDR3 loop: CASSKAGGPRHYNEQFF. The CDR3 nucleotides read TGCGCCAGCAGTAAAGCGGGGGGTCCAAGACACTACAATGAGCAGTTCTTC. This chain uses TRBV10-1 with TRBJ2-1; 9 positions match TRBD2. Germline loops: CDR1 WNHNN, CDR2 SYGVQD (reference sequence). Trimming removed 5 bases from V and 3 bases from J; junction bases left unmatched: 11. The CDR3 has 17 residues.

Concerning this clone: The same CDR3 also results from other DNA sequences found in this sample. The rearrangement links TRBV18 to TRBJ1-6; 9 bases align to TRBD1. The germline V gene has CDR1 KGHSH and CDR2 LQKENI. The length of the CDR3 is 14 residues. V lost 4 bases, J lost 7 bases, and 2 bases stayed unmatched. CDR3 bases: TGTGCCAGCTCACGGGACAGGGAGAATTCACCCCTCCACTTT. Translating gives CASSRDRENSPLHF.

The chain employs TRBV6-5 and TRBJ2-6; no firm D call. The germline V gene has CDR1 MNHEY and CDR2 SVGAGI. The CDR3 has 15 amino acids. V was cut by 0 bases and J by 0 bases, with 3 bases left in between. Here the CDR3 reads CASSYSNSGANVLTF. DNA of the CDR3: TGTGCCAGCAGTTACTCGAACTCTGGGGCCAACGTCCTGACTTTC.

For the CDR3, the DNA is TGTGCCAGCTCACCACCAGGGAATGAGCAGTTCTTC. This translates into CASSPPGNEQFF. This rearrangement joins TRBV18 to TRBJ2-1; D gene ambiguous. The CDR3 spans 12 residues. Trimming took off 0 bases at V and 7 bases at J, with 4 bases between the two ends. The germline V gene has CDR1 KGHSH and CDR2 LQKENI.

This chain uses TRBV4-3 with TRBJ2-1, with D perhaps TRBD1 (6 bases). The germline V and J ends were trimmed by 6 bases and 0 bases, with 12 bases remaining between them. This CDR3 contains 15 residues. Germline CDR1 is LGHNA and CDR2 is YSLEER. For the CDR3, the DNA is TGCGCCAGCAGAAAGGGGGTGGACTCCTACAATGAGCAGTTCTTC. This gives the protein CASRKGVDSYNEQFF.

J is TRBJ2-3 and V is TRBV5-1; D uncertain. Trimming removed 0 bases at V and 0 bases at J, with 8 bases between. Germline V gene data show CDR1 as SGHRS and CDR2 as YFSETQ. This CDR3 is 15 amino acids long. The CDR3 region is CASSLGGGSTDTQYF. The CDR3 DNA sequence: TGCGCCAGCAGCTTGGGTGGTGGGAGCACAGATACGCAGTATTTT.

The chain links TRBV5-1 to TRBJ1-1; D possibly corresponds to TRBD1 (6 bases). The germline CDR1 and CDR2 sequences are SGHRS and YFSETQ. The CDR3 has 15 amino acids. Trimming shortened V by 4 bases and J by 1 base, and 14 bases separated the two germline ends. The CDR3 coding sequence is TGCGCCAGCAGCCTTATACCACAGGGGAACACTGAAGCTTTCTTT. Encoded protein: CASSLIPQGNTEAFF.

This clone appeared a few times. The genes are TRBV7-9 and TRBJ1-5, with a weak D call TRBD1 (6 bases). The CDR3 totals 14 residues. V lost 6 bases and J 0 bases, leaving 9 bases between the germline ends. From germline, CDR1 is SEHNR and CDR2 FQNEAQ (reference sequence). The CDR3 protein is CASSKGDSNQPQHF. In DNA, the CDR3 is TGTGCCAGCAGTAAGGGGGATAGCAATCAGCCCCAGCATTTT.

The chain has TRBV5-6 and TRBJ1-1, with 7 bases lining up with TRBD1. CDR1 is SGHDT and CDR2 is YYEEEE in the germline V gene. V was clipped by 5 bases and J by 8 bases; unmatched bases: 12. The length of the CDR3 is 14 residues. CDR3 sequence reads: CASREQGRGSEAFF. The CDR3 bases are TGTGCCAGCAGAGAACAGGGGAGGGGTTCAGAAGCTTTCTTT.

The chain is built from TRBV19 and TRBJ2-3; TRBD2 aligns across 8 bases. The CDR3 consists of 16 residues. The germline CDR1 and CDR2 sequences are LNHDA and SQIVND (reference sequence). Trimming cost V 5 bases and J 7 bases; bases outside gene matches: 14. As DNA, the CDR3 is TGTGCCAGTAGTCTCCGACCATCCTTAGCGGGGCATACGCAGTATTTT. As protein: CASSLRPSLAGHTQYF.

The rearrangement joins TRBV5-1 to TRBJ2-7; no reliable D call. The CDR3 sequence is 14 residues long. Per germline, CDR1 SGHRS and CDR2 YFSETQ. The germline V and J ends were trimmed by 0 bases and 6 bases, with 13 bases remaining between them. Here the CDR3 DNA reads TGCGCCAGCAGCTTGGAGAGTGGGGTCGCCGAGCAGTACGTC. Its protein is CASSLESGVAEQYV.

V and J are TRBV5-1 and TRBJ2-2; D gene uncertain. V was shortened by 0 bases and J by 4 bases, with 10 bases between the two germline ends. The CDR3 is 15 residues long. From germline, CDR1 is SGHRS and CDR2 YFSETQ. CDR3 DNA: TGCGCCAGCAGCTTGGGTCCGGAGTCCACCGGGGAGCTGTTTTTT. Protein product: CASSLGPESTGELFF.

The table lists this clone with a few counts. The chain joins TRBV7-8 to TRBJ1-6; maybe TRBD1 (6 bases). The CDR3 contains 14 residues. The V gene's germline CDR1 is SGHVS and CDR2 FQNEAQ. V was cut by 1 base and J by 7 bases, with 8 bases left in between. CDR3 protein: CASSLGQDNSPLHF. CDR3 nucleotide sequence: TGTGCCAGCAGCTTAGGACAGGACAATTCACCCCTCCACTTT.

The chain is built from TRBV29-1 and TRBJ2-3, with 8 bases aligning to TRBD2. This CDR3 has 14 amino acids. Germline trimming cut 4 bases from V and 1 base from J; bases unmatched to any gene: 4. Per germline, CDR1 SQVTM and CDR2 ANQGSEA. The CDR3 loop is CSVGQTSGTDTQYF. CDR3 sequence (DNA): TGCAGCGTTGGGCAGACTAGCGGCACAGATACGCAGTATTTT.

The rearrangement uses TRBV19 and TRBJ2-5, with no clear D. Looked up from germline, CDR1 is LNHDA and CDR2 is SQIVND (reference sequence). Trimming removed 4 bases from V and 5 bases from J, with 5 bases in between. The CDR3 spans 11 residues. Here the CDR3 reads CASSTLETQYF. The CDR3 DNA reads TGTGCCAGTAGTACTCTCGAGACCCAGTACTTC.

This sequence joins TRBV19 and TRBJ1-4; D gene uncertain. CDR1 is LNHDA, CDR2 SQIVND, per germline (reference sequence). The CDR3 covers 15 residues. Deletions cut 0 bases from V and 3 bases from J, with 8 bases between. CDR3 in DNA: TGTGCCAGTAGTATAGACCGTCGGCCTAATGAAAAACTGTTTTTT. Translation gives CASSIDRRPNEKLFF. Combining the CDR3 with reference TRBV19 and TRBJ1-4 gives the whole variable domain DGGITQSPKYLFRKEGQNVTLSCEQNLNHDAMYWYRQDPGQGLRLIYYSQIVNDFQKGDIAEGYSVSREKKESFPLTVTSAQKNPTAFYLCASSIDRRPNEKLFFGSGTQLSVL.

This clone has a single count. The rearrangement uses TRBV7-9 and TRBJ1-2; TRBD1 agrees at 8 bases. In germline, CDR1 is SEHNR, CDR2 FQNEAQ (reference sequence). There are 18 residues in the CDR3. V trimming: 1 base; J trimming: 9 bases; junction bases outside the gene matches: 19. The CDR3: CASSLVRGPDQGAGSYTF. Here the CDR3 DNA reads TGTGCCAGCAGCTTAGTGAGGGGGCCTGACCAGGGGGCTGGGAGCTACACCTTC.

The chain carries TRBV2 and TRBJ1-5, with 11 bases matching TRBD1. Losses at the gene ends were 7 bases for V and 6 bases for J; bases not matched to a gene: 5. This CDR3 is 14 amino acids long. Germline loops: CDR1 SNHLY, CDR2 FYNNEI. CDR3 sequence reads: CASTGTGGIQPQHF. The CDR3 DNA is TGTGCCAGCACTGGGACAGGGGGGATTCAGCCCCAGCATTTT.

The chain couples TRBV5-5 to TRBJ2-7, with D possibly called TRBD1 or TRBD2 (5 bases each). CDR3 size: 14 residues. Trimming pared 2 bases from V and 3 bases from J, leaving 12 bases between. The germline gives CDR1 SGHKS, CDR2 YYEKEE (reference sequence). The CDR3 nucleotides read TGTGCCAGCAGCTTTGGGGACGGAGGCTACGAGCAGTACGTC. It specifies CASSFGDGGYEQYV.

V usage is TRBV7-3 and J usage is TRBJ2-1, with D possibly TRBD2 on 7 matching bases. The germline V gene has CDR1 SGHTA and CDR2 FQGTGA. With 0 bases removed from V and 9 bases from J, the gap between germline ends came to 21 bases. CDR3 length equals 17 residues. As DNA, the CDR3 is TGTGCCAGCAGCTTAACGAGTGGGGGGGCGGTCAATATTGAGCAGTTCTTC. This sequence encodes CASSLTSGGAVNIEQFF.

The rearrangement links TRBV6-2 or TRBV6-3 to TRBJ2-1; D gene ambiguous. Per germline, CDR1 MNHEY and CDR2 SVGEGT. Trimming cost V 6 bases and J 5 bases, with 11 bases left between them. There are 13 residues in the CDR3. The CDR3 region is CASSPRADNEQFF. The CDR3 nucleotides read TGTGCCAGCAGCCCGCGAGCCGACAATGAGCAGTTCTTC.

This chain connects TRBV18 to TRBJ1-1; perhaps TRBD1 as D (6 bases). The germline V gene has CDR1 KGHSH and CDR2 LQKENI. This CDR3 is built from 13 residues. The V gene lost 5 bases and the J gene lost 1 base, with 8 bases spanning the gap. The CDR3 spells CASSATGNTEAFF. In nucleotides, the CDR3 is TGTGCCAGCTCAGCGACAGGGAACACTGAAGCTTTCTTT.

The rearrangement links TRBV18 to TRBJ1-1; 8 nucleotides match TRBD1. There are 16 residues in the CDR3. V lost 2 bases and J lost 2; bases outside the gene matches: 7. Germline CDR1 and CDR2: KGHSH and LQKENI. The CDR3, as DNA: TGTGCCAGCTCACCAGGACAGGGACAAGTCAACACTGAAGCTTTCTTT. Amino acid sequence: CASSPGQGQVNTEAFF.

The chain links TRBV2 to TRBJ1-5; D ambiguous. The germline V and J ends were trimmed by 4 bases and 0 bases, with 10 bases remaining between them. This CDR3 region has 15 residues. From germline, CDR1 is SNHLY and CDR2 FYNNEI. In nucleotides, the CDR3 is TGTGCCAGCAGTGCCCGGGGAGCTAGCAATCAGCCCCAGCATTTT. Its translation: CASSARGASNQPQHF.

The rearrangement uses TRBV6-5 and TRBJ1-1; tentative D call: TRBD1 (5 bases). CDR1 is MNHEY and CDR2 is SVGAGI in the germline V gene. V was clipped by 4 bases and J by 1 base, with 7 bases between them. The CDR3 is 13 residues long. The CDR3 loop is CASSLTGNTEAFF. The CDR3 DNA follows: TGTGCCAGCAGTTTAACAGGGAACACTGAAGCTTTCTTT.

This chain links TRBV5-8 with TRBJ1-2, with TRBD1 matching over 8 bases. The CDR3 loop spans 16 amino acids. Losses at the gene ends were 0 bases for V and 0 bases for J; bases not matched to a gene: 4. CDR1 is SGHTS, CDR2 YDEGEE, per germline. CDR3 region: CASSLGDRGANYGYTF. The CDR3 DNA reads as TGTGCCAGCAGCTTGGGAGACAGGGGCGCTAACTATGGCTACACCTTC.

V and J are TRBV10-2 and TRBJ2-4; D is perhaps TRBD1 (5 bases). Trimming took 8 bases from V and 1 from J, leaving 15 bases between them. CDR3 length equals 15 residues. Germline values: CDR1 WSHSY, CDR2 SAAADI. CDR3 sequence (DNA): TGCGCCAGCTATAAAGACCAGGGCGCCAAAAACATTCAGTACTTC. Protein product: CASYKDQGAKNIQYF.

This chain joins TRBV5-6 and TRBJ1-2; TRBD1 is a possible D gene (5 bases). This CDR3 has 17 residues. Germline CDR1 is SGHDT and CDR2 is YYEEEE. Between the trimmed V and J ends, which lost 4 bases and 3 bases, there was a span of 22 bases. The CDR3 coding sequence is TGTGCCAGCAGCAACGGGCCGGGACTAGCAGGGTACTATGGCTACACCTTC. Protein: CASSNGPGLAGYYGYTF.

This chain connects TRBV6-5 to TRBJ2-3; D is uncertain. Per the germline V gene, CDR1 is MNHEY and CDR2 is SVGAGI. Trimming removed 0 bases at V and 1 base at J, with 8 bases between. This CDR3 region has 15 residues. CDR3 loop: CASSYSGSGTDTQYF. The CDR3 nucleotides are TGTGCCAGCAGTTACTCCGGGTCGGGCACAGATACGCAGTATTTT.